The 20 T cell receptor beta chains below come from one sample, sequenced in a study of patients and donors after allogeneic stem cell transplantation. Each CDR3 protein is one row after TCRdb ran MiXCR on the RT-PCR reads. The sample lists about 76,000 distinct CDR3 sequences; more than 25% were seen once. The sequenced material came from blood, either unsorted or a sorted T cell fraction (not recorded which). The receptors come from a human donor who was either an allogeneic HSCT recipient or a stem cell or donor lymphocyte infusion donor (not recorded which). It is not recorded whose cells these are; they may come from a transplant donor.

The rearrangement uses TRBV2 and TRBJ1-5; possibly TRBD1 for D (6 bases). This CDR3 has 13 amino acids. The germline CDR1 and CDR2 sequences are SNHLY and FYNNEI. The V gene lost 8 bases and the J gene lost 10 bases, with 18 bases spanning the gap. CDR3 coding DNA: TGTGCCAGCCGACAGGAAGAATTAGGTCCCCAGCATTTT. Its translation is CASRQEELGPQHF.

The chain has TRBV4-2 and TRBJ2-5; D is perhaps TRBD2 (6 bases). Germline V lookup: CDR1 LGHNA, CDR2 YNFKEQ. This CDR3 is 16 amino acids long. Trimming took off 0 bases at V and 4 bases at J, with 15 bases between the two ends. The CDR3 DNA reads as TGTGCCAGCAGCCAAGACGCGGGGCGCAAGGGAGAGACCCAGTACTTC. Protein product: CASSQDAGRKGETQYF.

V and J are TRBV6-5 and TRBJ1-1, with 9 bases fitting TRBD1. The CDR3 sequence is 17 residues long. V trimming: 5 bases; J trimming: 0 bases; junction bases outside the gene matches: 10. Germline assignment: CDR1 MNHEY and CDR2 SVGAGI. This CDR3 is CASSPGQGRGLNTEAFF. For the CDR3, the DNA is TGTGCCAGCAGTCCGGGACAGGGTCGGGGCTTGAACACTGAAGCTTTCTTT.

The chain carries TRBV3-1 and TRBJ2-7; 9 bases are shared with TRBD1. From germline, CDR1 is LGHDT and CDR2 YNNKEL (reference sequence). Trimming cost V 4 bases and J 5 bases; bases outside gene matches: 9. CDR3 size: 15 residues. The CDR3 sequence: CASSPQGQGGHEQYF. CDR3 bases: TGTGCCAGCAGCCCTCAGGGACAGGGAGGCCACGAGCAGTACTTC.

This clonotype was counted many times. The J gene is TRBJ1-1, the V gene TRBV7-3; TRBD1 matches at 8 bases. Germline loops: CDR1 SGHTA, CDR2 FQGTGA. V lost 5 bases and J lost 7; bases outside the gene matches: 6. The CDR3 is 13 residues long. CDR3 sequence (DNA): TGTGCCAGCAGCAAGACAGGGGAAGGTGAAGCTTTCTTT. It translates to CASSKTGEGEAFF.

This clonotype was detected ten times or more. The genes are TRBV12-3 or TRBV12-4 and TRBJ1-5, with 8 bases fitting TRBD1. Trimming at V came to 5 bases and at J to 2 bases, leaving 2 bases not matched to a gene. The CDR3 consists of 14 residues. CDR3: CASSKGQGNQPQHF. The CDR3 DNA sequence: TGTGCCAGCAGTAAGGGACAGGGCAATCAGCCCCAGCATTTT.

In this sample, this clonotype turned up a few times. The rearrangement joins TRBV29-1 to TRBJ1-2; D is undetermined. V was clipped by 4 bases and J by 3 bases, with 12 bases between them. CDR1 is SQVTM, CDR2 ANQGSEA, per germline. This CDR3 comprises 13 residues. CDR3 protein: CSVGPDTHYGYTF. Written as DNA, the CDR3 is TGCAGCGTTGGTCCCGACACCCACTATGGCTACACCTTC.

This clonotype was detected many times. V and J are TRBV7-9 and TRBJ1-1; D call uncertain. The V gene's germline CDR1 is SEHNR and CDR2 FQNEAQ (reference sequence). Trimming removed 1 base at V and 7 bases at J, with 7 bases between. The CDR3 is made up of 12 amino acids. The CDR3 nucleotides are TGTGCCAGCAGCTTAGTTGTTTTTGAAGCTTTCTTT. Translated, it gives CASSLVVFEAFF.

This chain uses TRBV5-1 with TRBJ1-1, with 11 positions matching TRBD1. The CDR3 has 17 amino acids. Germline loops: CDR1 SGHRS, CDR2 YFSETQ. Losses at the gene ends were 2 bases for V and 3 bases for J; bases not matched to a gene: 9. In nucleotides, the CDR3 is TGCGCCAGCAGCTTTTTCGGACAGGGGGCGACGGACACTGAAGCTTTCTTT. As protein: CASSFFGQGATDTEAFF. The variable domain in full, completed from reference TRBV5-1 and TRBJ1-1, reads KAGVTQTPRYLIKTRGQQVTLSCSPISGHRSVSWYQQTPGQGLQFLFEYFSETQRNKGNFPGRFSGRQFSNSRSEMNVSTLELGDSALYLCASSFFGQGATDTEAFFGQGTRLTVV.

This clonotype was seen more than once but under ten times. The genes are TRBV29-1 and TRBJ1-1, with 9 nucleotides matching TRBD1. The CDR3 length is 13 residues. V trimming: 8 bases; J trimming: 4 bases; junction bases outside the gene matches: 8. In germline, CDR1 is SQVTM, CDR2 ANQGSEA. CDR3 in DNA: TGCAGCACCTGGACAGGGGACGGCACTGAAGCTTTCTTT. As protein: CSTWTGDGTEAFF.

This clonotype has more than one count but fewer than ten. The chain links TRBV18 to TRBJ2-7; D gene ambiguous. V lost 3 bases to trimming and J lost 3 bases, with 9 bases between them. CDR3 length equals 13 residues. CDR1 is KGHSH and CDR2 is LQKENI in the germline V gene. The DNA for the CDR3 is TGTGCCAGCTCACCGCCCCAGGACTACGAGCAGTACTTC. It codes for CASSPPQDYEQYF.

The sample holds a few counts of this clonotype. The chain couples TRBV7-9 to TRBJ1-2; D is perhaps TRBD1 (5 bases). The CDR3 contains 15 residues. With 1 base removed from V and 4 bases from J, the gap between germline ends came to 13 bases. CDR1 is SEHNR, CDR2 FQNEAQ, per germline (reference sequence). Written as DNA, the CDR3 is TGTGCCAGCAGCTTAGGACGGGACGGCTTCTATGGCTACACCTTC. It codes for CASSLGRDGFYGYTF. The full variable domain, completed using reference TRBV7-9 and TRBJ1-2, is DTGVSQNPRHKITKRGQNVTFRCDPISEHNRLYWYRQTLGQGPEFLTYFQNEAQLEKSRLLSDRFSAERPKGSFSTLEIQRTEQGDSAMYLCASSLGRDGFYGYTFGSGTRLTVV.

The CDR3 reads CSVEVAQAAYEQYF. In DNA form, the CDR3 reads TGCAGCGTTGAAGTAGCACAGGCAGCCTACGAGCAGTACTTC. This chain links TRBV29-1 with TRBJ2-7; tentative D call: TRBD1 (5 bases). The germline CDR1 and CDR2 sequences are SQVTM and ANQGSEA. This CDR3 has 14 residues. V lost 1 base, J lost 2 bases, and 12 bases lay in between.

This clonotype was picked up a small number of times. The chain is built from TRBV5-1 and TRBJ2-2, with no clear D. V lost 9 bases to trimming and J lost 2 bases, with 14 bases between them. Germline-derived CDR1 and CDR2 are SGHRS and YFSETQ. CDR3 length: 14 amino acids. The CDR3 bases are TGCGCCACCTCCCCGGACCTAAACACCGGGGAGCTGTTTTTT. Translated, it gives CATSPDLNTGELFF.

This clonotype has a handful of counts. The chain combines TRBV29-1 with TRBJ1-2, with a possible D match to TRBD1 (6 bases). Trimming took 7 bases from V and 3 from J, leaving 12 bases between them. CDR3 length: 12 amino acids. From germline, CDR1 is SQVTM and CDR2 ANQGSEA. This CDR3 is CSALRQDYGYTF. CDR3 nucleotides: TGCAGCGCCCTGCGACAGGACTATGGCTACACCTTC. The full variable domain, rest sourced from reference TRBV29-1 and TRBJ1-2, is SAVISQKPSRDICQRGTSLTIQCQVDSQVTMMFWYRQQPGQSLTLIATANQGSEATYESGFVIDKFPISRPNLTFSTLTVSNMSPEDSSIYLCSALRQDYGYTFGSGTRLTVV.

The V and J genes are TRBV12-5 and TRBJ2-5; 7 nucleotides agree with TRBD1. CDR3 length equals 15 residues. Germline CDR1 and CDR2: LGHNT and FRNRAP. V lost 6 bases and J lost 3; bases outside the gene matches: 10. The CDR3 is CASGLFDRVKETQYF. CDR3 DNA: TGTGCTAGTGGCCTATTCGACAGGGTAAAAGAGACCCAGTACTTC.

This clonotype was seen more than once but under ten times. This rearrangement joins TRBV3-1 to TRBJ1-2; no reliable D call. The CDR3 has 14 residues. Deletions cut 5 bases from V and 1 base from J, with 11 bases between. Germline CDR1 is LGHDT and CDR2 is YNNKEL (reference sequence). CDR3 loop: CASSMAAVNYGYTF. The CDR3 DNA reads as TGTGCCAGCAGCATGGCCGCGGTTAACTATGGCTACACCTTC.

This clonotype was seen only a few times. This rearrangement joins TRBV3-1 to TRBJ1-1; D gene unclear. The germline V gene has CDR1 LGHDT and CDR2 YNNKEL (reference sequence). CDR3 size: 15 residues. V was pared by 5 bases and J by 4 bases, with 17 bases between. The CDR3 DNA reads TGTGCCAGCAGCAATCCCGGGAGCGGTTCCACTGAAGCTTTCTTT. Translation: CASSNPGSGSTEAFF.

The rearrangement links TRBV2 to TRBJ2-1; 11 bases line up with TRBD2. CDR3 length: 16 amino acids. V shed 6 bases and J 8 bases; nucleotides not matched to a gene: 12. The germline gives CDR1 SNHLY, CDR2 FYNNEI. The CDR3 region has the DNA TGTGCCAGCAGCGGCCTTCTAGCGGGAGGATGGCATGAGCAGTTCTTC. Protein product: CASSGLLAGGWHEQFF. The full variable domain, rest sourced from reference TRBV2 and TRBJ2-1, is EPEVTQTPSHQVTQMGQEVILRCVPISNHLYFYWYRQILGQKVEFLVSFYNNEISEKSEIFDDQFSVERPDGSNFTLKIRSTKLEDSAMYFCASSGLLAGGWHEQFFGPGTRLTVL.

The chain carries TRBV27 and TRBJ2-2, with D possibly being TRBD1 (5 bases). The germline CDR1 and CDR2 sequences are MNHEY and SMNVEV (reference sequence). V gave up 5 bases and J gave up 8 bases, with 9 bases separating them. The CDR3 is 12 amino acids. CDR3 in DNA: TGTGCCAGCAGTCTCTCAGGGGGGGAGCTGTTTTTT. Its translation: CASSLSGGELFF.